The 5 T cell receptor beta chains in this list originate from one sample, sequenced in a study of shared clonotypes between healthy human individuals. Measured with immunoSEQ multiplex PCR; TCRdb has only the in-frame clones, and not every one. The sample contains 2 million to 2.5 million clones, 90% to 95% of which appear only once. Sequencing was done on a sample of naive CD4+ T cells from PBMCs. Subset meaning: CD45RA+ positively selected. The receptor set was obtained from a man between 18 and 35 years old in good health. Some clones in this sample may be carry-over from other donors' samples.

DNA for the CDR3: TGCGCCAGCAGCTTGGAGACTAGCGGGAGTGTCTACGAGCAGTACTTC. This codes for CASSLETSGSVYEQYF. This chain links TRBV5-1 with TRBJ2-7; 12 nucleotides match TRBD2. V shed 0 bases, J shed 3 bases, and the junction held 4 bases outside the gene matches. The CDR3 spans 16 residues. Germline assignment: CDR1 SGHRS and CDR2 YFSETQ.

This clone was observed a single time. The rearrangement joins TRBV5-1 to TRBJ2-7; the D is unclear. Trimming stripped 0 bases from V and 0 bases from J, with 7 bases between. In germline, CDR1 is SGHRS, CDR2 YFSETQ. The CDR3 is made up of 14 amino acids. CDR3 sequence reads: CASSLDHRSYEQYF. Here the CDR3 DNA reads TGCGCCAGCAGCTTGGACCACCGCTCCTACGAGCAGTACTTC.

This clone was counted once. This chain links TRBV28 with TRBJ2-5; 15 bases are shared with TRBD2. In germline, CDR1 is MDHEN, CDR2 SYDVKM. This CDR3 contains 17 residues. Trimming cost V 8 bases and J 7 bases; bases outside gene matches: 14. Here the CDR3 reads CASSESGTSGRRGTQYF. For the CDR3, the DNA is TGTGCCAGCTCAGAATCCGGGACTAGCGGGAGGAGGGGGACCCAGTACTTC.

As for this clone: This sample includes further DNA sequences coding for the same CDR3. The chain uses TRBV28 and TRBJ1-4; TRBD1 agrees at 7 bases. The CDR3 has 14 amino acids. The trim removed 7 bases at V and 4 bases at J, leaving 6 bases unmatched. CDR1 and CDR2 from the germline V gene are MDHEN and SYDVKM. The CDR3 coding sequence is TGTGCCAGCACATTGGGACAGATTAATGAAAAACTGTTTTTT. It codes for CASTLGQINEKLFF.

The rearrangement joins TRBV7-2 to TRBJ1-2; the D is unclear. V shed 5 bases and J shed 7 bases, with 8 bases lying between them. Per germline, CDR1 SGHTA and CDR2 FQGNSA. This CDR3 spans 11 amino acids. CDR3 amino acids: CASSQVPGYTF. In DNA form, the CDR3 reads TGTGCCAGCAGCCAAGTCCCTGGCTACACCTTC. Full variable domain (remainder filled in from reference TRBV7-2 and TRBJ1-2): GAGVSQSPSNKVTEKGKDVELRCDPISGHTALYWYRQSLGQGLEFLIYFQGNSAPDKSGLPSDRFSAERTGGSVSTLTIQRTQQEDSAVYLCASSQVPGYTFGSGTRLTVV.